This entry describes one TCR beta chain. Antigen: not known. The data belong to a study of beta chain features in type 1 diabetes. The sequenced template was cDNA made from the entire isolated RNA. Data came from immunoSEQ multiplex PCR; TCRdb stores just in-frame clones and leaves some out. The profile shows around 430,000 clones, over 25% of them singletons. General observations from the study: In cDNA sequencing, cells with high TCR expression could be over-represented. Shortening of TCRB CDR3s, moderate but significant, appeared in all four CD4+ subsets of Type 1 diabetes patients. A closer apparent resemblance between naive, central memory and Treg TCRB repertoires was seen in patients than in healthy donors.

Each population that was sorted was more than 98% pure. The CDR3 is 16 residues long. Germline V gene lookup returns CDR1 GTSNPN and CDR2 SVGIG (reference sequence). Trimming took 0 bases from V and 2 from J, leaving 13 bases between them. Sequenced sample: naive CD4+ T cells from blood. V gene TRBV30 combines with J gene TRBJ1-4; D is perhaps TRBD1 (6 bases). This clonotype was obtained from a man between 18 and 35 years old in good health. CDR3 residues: CAWSVSRGRTNEKLFF. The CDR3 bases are TGTGCCTGGAGTGTATCCAGGGGTAGGACTAATGAAAAACTGTTTTTT.